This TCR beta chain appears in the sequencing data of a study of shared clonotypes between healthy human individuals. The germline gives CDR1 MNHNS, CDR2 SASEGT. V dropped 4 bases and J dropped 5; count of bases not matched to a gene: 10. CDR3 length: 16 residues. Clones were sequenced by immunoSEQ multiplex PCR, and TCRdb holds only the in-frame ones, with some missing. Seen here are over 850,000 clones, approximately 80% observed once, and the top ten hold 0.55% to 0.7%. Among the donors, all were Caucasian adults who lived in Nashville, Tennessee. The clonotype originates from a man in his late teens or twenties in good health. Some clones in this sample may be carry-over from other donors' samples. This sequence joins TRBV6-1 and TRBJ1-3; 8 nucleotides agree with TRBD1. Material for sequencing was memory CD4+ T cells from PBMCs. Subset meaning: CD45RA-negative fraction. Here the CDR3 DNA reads TGTGCCAGCAGTGCAGGGGGCAGGGCAAAGAGAAACACCATATATTTT. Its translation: CASSAGGRAKRNTIYF.